This T cell receptor (beta chain) was identified in a study of blood T cell repertoires in COVID-19. The wider study: Acute and convalescent COVID-19 specimens originated in the United States, Italy and Spain.

The germline V gene has CDR1 MNHNY and CDR2 SVGAGI (reference sequence). The CDR3 consists of 16 residues. The junction had 11 bases not matched to a gene; V was cut back by 6 bases and J by 5 bases. Authors' methods: Amplified reference gene primers provided the basis for estimating nucleated cell counts. Only in-frame clones appear in the TCRdb table, and some are missing; sequencing was by immunoSEQ multiplex PCR. V and J calls and clone size are as listed in that table; D and trimming were resolved from the DNA. Counted here are some 210,000 clones, about 93% occurring once; the ten biggest clones make up 0.65% to 0.85%.

V is TRBV6-6 and J is TRBJ2-2; 8 positions match TRBD1. The source of this sequence is a man aged 55 to 70 with COVID-19, enrolled during active disease. The specimen was peripheral blood. CDR3 sequence reads: CASRGRGQALTGELFF. For the CDR3, the DNA is TGTGCCAGCAGGGGAAGGGGACAGGCGTTAACCGGGGAGCTGTTTTTT.